The 32 T cell receptor beta chains below were found in one sample sequenced in a study of T cell responses to AZD1222 COVID-19 vaccine. TCRdb's copy holds only in-frame clones and misses some; the assay was immunoSEQ multiplex PCR. The repertoire holds fewer than 200,000 clones, around nine tenths seen once, with roughly 1.5% in the top ten. The sample was peripheral blood, taken on day 0 of AZD1222 vaccination. Receptors originate from an adult in good health.

This clone was seen just once. V gene TRBV7-9 combines with J gene TRBJ2-2, with D perhaps matching TRBD1 or TRBD2 (5 bases each). The CDR3 extends over 16 amino acids. V dropped 5 bases and J dropped 7 bases, with 20 bases sitting between them. Germline CDR1 SEHNR, CDR2 FQNEAQ (reference sequence). The CDR3 protein is CASSPPGRSLGGELFF. The CDR3 DNA is TGTGCCAGCAGCCCCCCGGGGCGGAGCCTCGGCGGGGAGCTGTTTTTT. Drawing the rest from reference TRBV7-9 and TRBJ2-2, the complete variable domain is DTGVSQNPRHKITKRGQNVTFRCDPISEHNRLYWYRQTLGQGPEFLTYFQNEAQLEKSRLLSDRFSAERPKGSFSTLEIQRTEQGDSAMYLCASSPPGRSLGGELFFGEGSRLTVL.

V usage is TRBV2 and J usage is TRBJ2-7; D ambiguous. Trimming shortened V by 3 bases and J by 3 bases, and 12 bases separated the two germline ends. CDR1 and CDR2 from the germline V gene are SNHLY and FYNNEI. There are 14 residues in the CDR3. CDR3 loop: CASSDEQRHYEQYF. The CDR3 region has the DNA TGTGCCAGCAGTGACGAACAGAGACACTACGAGCAGTACTTC.

The chain has TRBV7-9 and TRBJ1-4; D call uncertain. Per germline, CDR1 SEHNR and CDR2 FQNEAQ (reference sequence). The CDR3 is 15 residues long. Trimming took 5 bases from V and 0 from J, leaving 10 bases between them. The CDR3 sequence is CASSPEGATNEKLFF. CDR3 sequence (DNA): TGTGCCAGCAGCCCAGAGGGTGCAACTAATGAAAAACTGTTTTTT.

V usage is TRBV11-2 and J usage is TRBJ1-6, with D possibly being TRBD1 (6 bases). The CDR3 extends over 13 amino acids. The germline V and J ends were trimmed by 2 bases and 9 bases, with 8 bases remaining between them. Germline CDR1 reads SGHAT; CDR2 reads FQNNGV. The CDR3 here is CASSLHRVSPLHF. The CDR3 bases are TGTGCCAGCAGCTTACACAGGGTTTCACCCCTCCACTTT.

This sequence joins TRBV12-3 or TRBV12-4 and TRBJ2-3, with D unresolved. Between the trimmed V and J ends, which lost 6 bases and 0 bases, there was a span of 7 bases. This CDR3 region has 13 residues. CDR3 DNA sequence: TGTGCCAGCAGCCTCCGTAGCACAGATACGCAGTATTTT. Protein product: CASSLRSTDTQYF.

This clone was seen only a few times. J is TRBJ1-6 and V is TRBV30; no firm D call. V was shortened by 0 bases and J by 7 bases, with 10 bases between the two germline ends. The germline gives CDR1 GTSNPN, CDR2 SVGIG (reference sequence). There are 14 residues in the CDR3. The CDR3 region is CAWSVGLGNSPLHF. For the CDR3, the DNA is TGTGCCTGGAGTGTGGGTTTGGGCAATTCACCCCTCCACTTT.

The J gene is TRBJ2-6, the V gene TRBV4-1; 12 nucleotides match TRBD2. The V and J ends lost 2 bases and 0 bases, in that order; junction bases with no gene match: 8. Germline loops: CDR1 MGHRA, CDR2 YSYEKL. The CDR3 is made up of 20 amino acids. This chain's CDR3 is CASSQQGGLAGISGANVLTF. DNA of the CDR3: TGCGCCAGCAGCCAACAGGGAGGACTAGCGGGGATCTCTGGGGCCAACGTCCTGACTTTC.

The rearrangement links TRBV9 to TRBJ2-3; 9 nucleotides line up with TRBD2. CDR1 SGDLS and CDR2 YYNGEE come from the germline V gene. This CDR3 comprises 16 residues. The V gene end was trimmed by 0 bases and the J gene end by 3 bases; junction bases not matched to a gene: 5. In DNA, the CDR3 is TGTGCCAGCAGCGTAGCGGCGGGAGGGCCGACAGATACGCAGTATTTT. Translating gives CASSVAAGGPTDTQYF.

V usage is TRBV19 and J usage is TRBJ2-6; D perhaps matches TRBD2 (6 bases). Germline loops: CDR1 LNHDA, CDR2 SQIVND (reference sequence). V dropped 2 bases and J dropped 0 bases, with 11 bases sitting between them. The CDR3 is made up of 17 amino acids. CDR3 amino acids: CASSIWAGTSGANVLTF. CDR3 bases: TGTGCCAGTAGTATATGGGCGGGAACCTCTGGGGCCAACGTCCTGACTTTC.

The rearrangement joins TRBV18 to TRBJ2-3; 9 bases are a match to TRBD1. The CDR3 length is 16 residues. After removal of 2 bases from V and 3 bases from J, the junction contained 6 bases not matched to a gene. In germline, CDR1 is KGHSH, CDR2 LQKENI. CDR3 sequence reads: CASSPFWTGETDTQYF. The DNA for the CDR3 is TGTGCCAGCTCACCATTCTGGACAGGGGAAACAGATACGCAGTATTTT.

The J gene is TRBJ2-7, the V gene TRBV5-1, with 7 positions matching TRBD1. Trimming at V came to 0 bases and at J to 5 bases, leaving 5 bases not matched to a gene. This CDR3 is 14 amino acids long. Germline CDR1 and CDR2: SGHRS and YFSETQ. CDR3 DNA sequence: TGCGCCAGCAGCTTGGACAGGGGTTACAACGAGCAGTACTTC. It encodes CASSLDRGYNEQYF.

This chain joins TRBV5-3 and TRBJ1-1; tentative D call: TRBD1 (6 bases). TRBV5-3 is classed as an ORF, of uncertain function. V lost 7 bases to trimming and J lost 4 bases, with 17 bases between them. The CDR3 runs to 14 residues. The CDR3 reads CARVQGSHRTEAFF. CDR3 nucleotides: TGTGCCAGAGTCCAGGGGTCTCATCGCACTGAAGCTTTCTTT.

V is TRBV5-1 and J is TRBJ1-2; possibly TRBD1 for D (6 bases). This CDR3 contains 17 residues. V was pared by 4 bases and J by 2 bases, with 21 bases between. Per the germline V gene, CDR1 is SGHRS and CDR2 is YFSETQ. This CDR3 is CASSPGAAYYLNYGYTF. CDR3 in DNA: TGCGCCAGCAGCCCGGGGGCAGCGTACTACTTAAACTATGGCTACACCTTC. The full variable domain, completed using reference TRBV5-1 and TRBJ1-2, is KAGVTQTPRYLIKTRGQQVTLSCSPISGHRSVSWYQQTPGQGLQFLFEYFSETQRNKGNFPGRFSGRQFSNSRSEMNVSTLELGDSALYLCASSPGAAYYLNYGYTFGSGTRLTVV.

This clone was counted once. The rearrangement links TRBV7-2 to TRBJ1-6, with a weak D call TRBD1 (5 bases). Germline lookup yields CDR1 SGHTA and CDR2 FQGNSA. This CDR3 spans 15 amino acids. V lost 2 bases, J lost 7 bases, and 12 bases lay in between. The CDR3 spells CASSLKAGTNSPLHF. CDR3 DNA: TGTGCCAGCAGCTTAAAGGCAGGGACCAATTCACCCCTCCACTTT.

The chain has TRBV5-6 and TRBJ2-7; TRBD1 or TRBD2 may be the D gene (5 bases each). Germline V gene lookup returns CDR1 SGHDT and CDR2 YYEEEE. Trimming pared 4 bases from V and 2 bases from J, leaving 10 bases between. The CDR3 consists of 13 residues. The CDR3 region is CASSAQGPYEQYF. The CDR3 region has the DNA TGTGCCAGCAGCGCGCAGGGACCCTACGAGCAGTACTTC.

V gene TRBV6-5 combines with J gene TRBJ1-1; TRBD1 aligns across 8 bases. Germline values: CDR1 MNHEY, CDR2 SVGAGI. V lost 6 bases to trimming and J lost 7 bases; unmatched junction nucleotides: 7. This CDR3 comprises 13 residues. For the CDR3, the DNA is TGTGCCAGCAGACCGACAGGGGTGATTGAAGCTTTCTTT. Its protein is CASRPTGVIEAFF.

Here the CDR3 reads CASSYSPSRGTGELFF. The CDR3 nucleotides are TGTGCCAGCAGTTACTCCCCGTCTAGGGGCACCGGGGAGCTGTTTTTT. This chain connects TRBV6-2 or TRBV6-3 to TRBJ2-2; D possibly corresponds to TRBD1 (5 bases). V lost 0 bases to trimming and J lost 4 bases, with 12 bases between them. This CDR3 has 16 amino acids. From germline, CDR1 is MNHEY and CDR2 SVGEGT.

J is TRBJ1-1 and V is TRBV30, with TRBD1 identical over 8 bases. The V segment lost 3 bases and the J segment 2 bases; nucleotides outside the gene matches: 20. Germline values: CDR1 GTSNPN, CDR2 SVGIG (reference sequence). This CDR3 has 19 amino acids. CDR3 amino acids: CAWRSSRRAGGVANTEAFF. The CDR3 region has the DNA TGTGCCTGGAGGAGCTCTCGGAGGGCAGGGGGCGTCGCAAACACTGAAGCTTTCTTT. The variable domain in full, completed from reference TRBV30 and TRBJ1-1, reads SQTIHQWPATLVQPVGSPLSLECTVEGTSNPNLYWYRQAAGRGLQLLFYSVGIGQISSEVPQNLSASRPQDRQFILSSKKLLLSDSGFYLCAWRSSRRAGGVANTEAFFGQGTRLTVV.

The chain joins TRBV18 to TRBJ1-2; TRBD1 matches 8 bases. This CDR3 has 17 amino acids. With 6 bases clipped from V and 3 bases from J, the junction kept 15 bases outside the gene matches. In germline, CDR1 is KGHSH, CDR2 LQKENI. CDR3 amino acids: CASSSSAGGATDYGYTF. The CDR3 nucleotides are TGTGCCAGCTCGTCATCCGCAGGGGGCGCGACGGACTATGGCTACACCTTC. The whole variable domain, remainder taken from reference TRBV18 and TRBJ1-2, is NAGVMQNPRHLVRRRGQEARLRCSPMKGHSHVYWYRQLPEEGLKFMVYLQKENIIDESGMPKERFSAEFPKEGPSILRIQQVVRGDSAAYFCASSSSAGGATDYGYTFGSGTRLTVV.

This clone occurred a few times. The chain employs TRBV2 and TRBJ2-1; D call uncertain. CDR3 length: 14 residues. The germline V gene encodes CDR1 SNHLY and CDR2 FYNNEI. Trimming pared 2 bases from V and 5 bases from J, leaving 10 bases between. CDR3 coding DNA: TGTGCCAGCAGTGAACTCAGGCTCCACAATGAGCAGTTCTTC. Encoded protein: CASSELRLHNEQFF.

The rearrangement links TRBV19 to TRBJ2-3; D might be TRBD2 (6 bases). The CDR3 extends over 16 amino acids. CDR1 is LNHDA and CDR2 is SQIVND in the germline V gene (reference sequence). Trimming pared 1 base from V and 4 bases from J, leaving 15 bases between. Here the CDR3 reads CASSIGAGSAADTQYF. For the CDR3, the DNA is TGTGCCAGTAGTATAGGGGCGGGGTCCGCGGCAGATACGCAGTATTTT.

J is TRBJ1-2 and V is TRBV12-3 or TRBV12-4; D is unresolved. The CDR3 contains 13 residues. Trimming shortened V by 1 base and J by 4 bases, and 7 bases separated the two germline ends. The CDR3 DNA reads TGTGCCAGCAGTTTAGAGTCCTCCTATGGCTACACCTTC. It specifies CASSLESSYGYTF.

Only a few counts were recorded for this clone. The rearrangement joins TRBV4-2 to TRBJ2-2; D is undetermined. CDR1 is LGHNA and CDR2 is YNFKEQ in the germline V gene. The CDR3 is made up of 12 amino acids. Trimming cost V 9 bases and J 6 bases, with 11 bases left between them. CDR3 in amino acids: CASALVSGELFF. The CDR3 bases are TGTGCCAGTGCCCTAGTGTCCGGGGAGCTGTTTTTT.

The chain couples TRBV6-1 to TRBJ1-2, with D possibly matching TRBD1 (5 bases). Germline CDR1 MNHNS, CDR2 SASEGT. V was trimmed by 9 bases and J by 2 bases, leaving 16 bases between them. The CDR3 has 14 amino acids. The CDR3, as DNA: TGTGCCAGTTGCCCCCGGCGGGGGAACTATGGCTACACCTTC. Its translation: CASCPRRGNYGYTF.

The CDR3 protein is CASSQEGGRLAGLQETQYF. The CDR3, as DNA: TGCGCCAGCAGCCAAGAAGGGGGGCGACTAGCGGGGTTGCAAGAGACCCAGTACTTC. This chain links TRBV4-1 with TRBJ2-5; 11 bases fit TRBD2. This CDR3 has 19 residues. The junction had 11 bases not matched to a gene; V was cut back by 0 bases and J by 2 bases. Germline V gene data show CDR1 as MGHRA and CDR2 as YSYEKL.

V gene TRBV5-6 combines with J gene TRBJ1-5; tentative D call: TRBD1 (6 bases). The germline CDR1 and CDR2 sequences are SGHDT and YYEEEE. The CDR3 is 16 residues long. Trimming took 0 bases from V and 4 from J, leaving 14 bases between them. The CDR3 region has the DNA TGTGCCAGCAGCTTGGTGGGGGGCGCCGAAAATCAGCCCCAGCATTTT. Translation: CASSLVGGAENQPQHF.

V and J are TRBV6-5 and TRBJ1-1; D not resolved. Deletions cut 9 bases from V and 4 bases from J, with 12 bases between. This CDR3 has 12 amino acids. Germline assignment: CDR1 MNHEY and CDR2 SVGAGI. CDR3 residues: CASSSWGTEAFF. The CDR3 DNA sequence: TGTGCCAGTTCCTCTTGGGGCACTGAAGCTTTCTTT.

This chain uses TRBV18 with TRBJ2-1; D remains ambiguous. The CDR3 has 15 amino acids. Germline V gene data show CDR1 as KGHSH and CDR2 as LQKENI. V gave up 2 bases and J gave up 0 bases, with 8 bases separating them. The CDR3 protein is CASSPGPSSYNEQFF. DNA for the CDR3: TGTGCCAGCTCACCAGGACCGAGCTCCTACAATGAGCAGTTCTTC.

The rearrangement joins TRBV19 to TRBJ1-5; 9 nucleotides match TRBD1. This CDR3 region has 15 residues. With V trimmed by 6 bases and J by 5 bases, 8 bases remained unmatched. Germline assignment: CDR1 LNHDA and CDR2 SQIVND (reference sequence). The CDR3 protein is CASRSHTGGDQPQHF. The CDR3 nucleotides read TGTGCCAGTAGAAGTCACACAGGGGGCGATCAGCCCCAGCATTTT.

This clone occurred once. The gene calls are TRBV15 and TRBJ1-2, with D tentatively TRBD1 (6 bases). CDR1 is LNHNV and CDR2 is YYDKDF in the germline V gene (reference sequence). This CDR3 has 16 amino acids. The V end was cut by 0 bases, the J end by 8 bases, with 19 bases between. The CDR3 loop reads CATSRDPQFGGEGYTF. CDR3 bases: TGTGCCACCAGCAGAGACCCCCAGTTCGGGGGCGAGGGCTACACCTTC.

V is TRBV18 and J is TRBJ2-7; 7 bases line up with TRBD1. Trimming cost V 5 bases and J 5 bases; bases outside gene matches: 6. Germline assignment: CDR1 KGHSH and CDR2 LQKENI. The CDR3 is 13 residues long. Here the CDR3 reads CASSSRDSHEQYF. The CDR3 DNA reads TGTGCCAGCTCATCAAGGGACAGCCACGAGCAGTACTTC.

The rearrangement links TRBV18 to TRBJ2-2, with D perhaps TRBD2 (6 bases). This CDR3 region has 16 residues. With 7 bases removed from V and 7 bases from J, the gap between germline ends came to 22 bases. Germline lookup yields CDR1 KGHSH and CDR2 LQKENI. CDR3 DNA: TGTGCCAGCTTCCCGTCCCGTACTAGCCTCAACGGGGAGCTGTTTTTT. Its protein is CASFPSRTSLNGELFF.